Described below is a single T cell receptor (beta chain) sequence and its context. Its specificity is unknown. This entry comes from a study of siplizumab effects on memory and regulatory T cells. The study, taken as a whole, reports: It seemed that naive T cells were more diverse than memory cells and were major contributors to the alloresponse.

Repertoires were generated with immunoSEQ multiplex PCR, while TCRdb's copy carries only in-frame clones and drops some. This table holds around 72,000 clones, about 90% found once. Germline CDR1 and CDR2: SEHNR and FQNEAQ (reference sequence). The ends lost 6 bases at V and 2 bases at J; junction bases unmatched: 5. The CDR3 has 14 residues. The rearrangement links TRBV7-9 to TRBJ2-7; 9 bases fit TRBD1. This TCR came from a human donor in good health. The sequencing input was CD8+ T cells sorted from blood. CDR3 in DNA: TGTGCCAGCAGTCCGGGACAGGGACCCTACGAGCAGTACTTC. Amino acid sequence: CASSPGQGPYEQYF. The entire variable domain, with the rest obtained from reference TRBV7-9 and TRBJ2-7, is as follows: DTGVSQNPRHKITKRGQNVTFRCDPISEHNRLYWYRQTLGQGPEFLTYFQNEAQLEKSRLLSDRFSAERPKGSFSTLEIQRTEQGDSAMYLCASSPGQGPYEQYFGPGTRLTVT.